Listed here are 30 T cell receptor beta chains from one sample, sequenced in a study of blood T cell repertoires in COVID-19. The method was immunoSEQ multiplex PCR; TCRdb's version includes in-frame clones alone and lacks a portion of them. The table includes over 200,000 clones, 70% to 90% detected once. The sequenced sample consisted of PBMCs or T cells enriched from blood (not recorded which). Receptors originate from a woman aged 50 to 60 in a cohort exposed to, infected with or recovered from COVID-19 (not recorded which).

This clone was picked up one time. The chain combines TRBV5-6 with TRBJ2-5; perhaps TRBD1 as D (6 bases). This CDR3 has 14 amino acids. Germline V gives CDR1 SGHDT, CDR2 YYEEEE. Trimming took off 3 bases at V and 1 base at J, with 10 bases between the two ends. The CDR3 here is CASSSTGFQETQYF. CDR3 DNA: TGTGCCAGCAGCTCGACAGGCTTCCAAGAGACCCAGTACTTC. The full variable domain, in which reference TRBV5-6 and TRBJ2-5 provide the parts outside the CDR3, is DAGVTQSPTHLIKTRGQQVTLRCSPKSGHDTVSWYQQALGQGPQFIFQYYEEEERQRGNFPDRFSGHQFPNYSSELNVNALLLGDSALYLCASSSTGFQETQYFGPGTRLLVL.

The genes are TRBV7-2 and TRBJ1-5; tentative D call: TRBD1 (5 bases). Trimming took off 3 bases at V and 5 bases at J, with 11 bases between the two ends. This CDR3 has 14 residues. Germline values: CDR1 SGHTA, CDR2 FQGNSA. The CDR3 reads CASSFSGRDQPQHF. Written as DNA, the CDR3 is TGTGCCAGCAGCTTTTCAGGGCGCGATCAGCCCCAGCATTTT.

The chain couples TRBV6-5 to TRBJ2-1; 11 positions match TRBD2. Per germline, CDR1 MNHEY and CDR2 SVGAGI. The CDR3 covers 15 residues. The V segment lost 5 bases and the J segment 4 bases; nucleotides outside the gene matches: 4. CDR3 nucleotides: TGTGCCAGCAGTCAGCGACTAGCGGGGTACAATGAGCAGTTCTTC. It codes for CASSQRLAGYNEQFF.

The chain employs TRBV15 and TRBJ1-1; D perhaps matches TRBD1 (6 bases). The CDR3 has 12 amino acids. Germline CDR1 LNHNV, CDR2 YYDKDF (reference sequence). V was trimmed by 8 bases and J by 0 bases, leaving 7 bases between them. CDR3 coding DNA: TGTGCCACCCAGGGGATGAACACTGAAGCTTTCTTT. Translation gives CATQGMNTEAFF.

This clone appeared once. This chain uses TRBV5-4 with TRBJ1-1; 9 nucleotides align to TRBD1. After removal of 4 bases from V and 6 bases from J, the junction contained 4 bases not matched to a gene. The CDR3 totals 13 residues. Germline V gene data show CDR1 as SGHNT and CDR2 as YYREEE (reference sequence). The CDR3 DNA sequence: TGTGCCAGCAGCCGGACAGGGGATGCTGAAGCTTTCTTT. This sequence encodes CASSRTGDAEAFF. Full variable domain (remainder filled in from reference TRBV5-4 and TRBJ1-1): ETGVTQSPTHLIKTRGQQVTLRCSSQSGHNTVSWYQQALGQGPQFIFQYYREEENGRGNFPPRFSGLQFPNYSSELNVNALELDDSALYLCASSRTGDAEAFFGQGTRLTVV.

The rearrangement joins TRBV29-1 to TRBJ1-1, with D perhaps TRBD1 (5 bases). Trimming removed 4 bases from V and 1 base from J, with 10 bases in between. CDR3 length: 13 amino acids. Germline CDR1 and CDR2: SQVTM and ANQGSEA. CDR3: CSVGSRANTEAFF. CDR3 bases: TGCAGCGTTGGGTCCAGGGCGAACACTGAAGCTTTCTTT.

V usage is TRBV5-1 and J usage is TRBJ1-1; 9 nucleotides match TRBD1. The trim removed 1 base at V and 5 bases at J, leaving 9 bases unmatched. The CDR3 has 16 amino acids. Germline V gene data show CDR1 as SGHRS and CDR2 as YFSETQ. The CDR3 spells CASSLLHRGQSTEAFF. CDR3 nucleotides: TGCGCCAGCAGCTTGCTGCACAGGGGGCAGAGTACTGAAGCTTTCTTT.

The chain combines TRBV2 with TRBJ1-1; the D gene is possibly TRBD1 (5 bases). The V gene lost 3 bases and the J gene lost 1 base, with 12 bases spanning the gap. There are 15 residues in the CDR3. Germline-derived CDR1 and CDR2 are SNHLY and FYNNEI. As DNA, the CDR3 is TGTGCCAGCAGTGAGGGGGGAAGGTGGAACACTGAAGCTTTCTTT. It translates to CASSEGGRWNTEAFF.

This chain uses TRBV9 with TRBJ1-2, with D perhaps matching TRBD1 (5 bases). Deletions cut 0 bases from V and 1 base from J, with 10 bases between. The CDR3 runs 15 residues. Germline CDR1 reads SGDLS; CDR2 reads YYNGEE. CDR3 in DNA: TGTGCCAGCAGCGTAGTTGACAGCTATAACTATGGCTACACCTTC. It encodes CASSVVDSYNYGYTF. Looking up the rest from reference TRBV9 and TRBJ1-2 gives the full variable domain: DSGVTQTPKHLITATGQRVTLRCSPRSGDLSVYWYQQSLDQGLQFLIQYYNGEERAKGNILERFSAQQFPDLHSELNLSSLELGDSALYFCASSVVDSYNYGYTFGSGTRLTVV.

In this sample, this clone turned up once. The chain is built from TRBV7-3 and TRBJ2-3; 10 bases align to TRBD2. The V and J ends lost 5 bases and 6 bases, in that order; junction bases with no gene match: 11. Germline-derived CDR1 and CDR2 are SGHTA and FQGTGA. The length of the CDR3 is 16 residues. CDR3 protein: CASSLGVSGGADTQYF. DNA of the CDR3: TGTGCCAGCAGCCTCGGAGTAAGCGGGGGGGCCGATACGCAGTATTTT.

The genes are TRBV2 and TRBJ1-6; D is ambiguous. The CDR3 has 15 amino acids. V lost 4 bases to trimming and J lost 0 bases, with 7 bases between them. Germline V gene sequence: CDR1 SNHLY, CDR2 FYNNEI. CDR3 coding DNA: TGTGCCAGCAGTGGGCCTAGCTCCTATAATTCACCCCTCCACTTT. This encodes CASSGPSSYNSPLHF.

The CDR3 reads CASSHSGGGALNEQFF. Written as DNA, the CDR3 is TGTGCCAGCAGCCATTCAGGCGGGGGGGCTCTGAATGAGCAGTTCTTC. J is TRBJ2-1 and V is TRBV4-2; 9 bases line up with TRBD2. Germline values: CDR1 LGHNA, CDR2 YNFKEQ. This CDR3 has 16 residues. The V and J ends lost 3 bases and 7 bases, in that order; junction bases with no gene match: 10.

The gene calls are TRBV29-1 and TRBJ1-1, with D unresolved. The V gene's germline CDR1 is SQVTM and CDR2 ANQGSEA. The CDR3 contains 11 residues. V lost 8 bases and J lost 7, with 14 bases in between. CDR3 residues: CSPVPRGEAFF. DNA for the CDR3: TGCAGCCCCGTTCCACGGGGTGAAGCTTTCTTT.

The chain employs TRBV2 and TRBJ2-7, with TRBD2 matching 13 bases. V lost 8 bases and J lost 7; bases outside the gene matches: 8. Germline CDR1 is SNHLY and CDR2 is FYNNEI. This CDR3 has 14 residues. The CDR3 nucleotides are TGTGCCAGCCCTTTTCCGGGACTAGCGGGAGAGCAGTACTTC. This sequence encodes CASPFPGLAGEQYF.

There are a few counts of this clone. CDR3 sequence: CASRLGRWAYGYTF. The CDR3 nucleotides read TGTGCCAGCAGGCTCGGTAGGTGGGCCTATGGCTACACCTTC. This chain connects TRBV6-5 to TRBJ1-2; D is ambiguous. CDR1 MNHEY and CDR2 SVGAGI come from the germline V gene. CDR3 length equals 14 residues. The V end was cut by 6 bases, the J end by 4 bases, with 15 bases between.

The CDR3 is CASSSGQLQETQYF. In DNA, the CDR3 is TGCGCCAGCAGCTCGGGACAGCTCCAAGAGACCCAGTACTTC. V is TRBV5-1 and J is TRBJ2-5, with 7 bases lining up with TRBD1. The CDR3 consists of 14 residues. The germline gives CDR1 SGHRS, CDR2 YFSETQ. Trimming took 3 bases from V and 1 from J; bases not matched to a gene: 3.

J is TRBJ1-1 and V is TRBV19; the match to TRBD1 covers 7 bases. The V and J ends lost 5 bases and 4 bases, in that order; junction bases with no gene match: 10. Germline V gene data show CDR1 as LNHDA and CDR2 as SQIVND (reference sequence). The CDR3 extends over 15 amino acids. CDR3 bases: TGTGCCAGTAGTGCAACGTCGGGACAGCTCACTGAAGCTTTCTTT. Its translation is CASSATSGQLTEAFF.

This clone was counted once. CDR3 bases: TGCGCCAGCAGGGAAGGACAGATCACTGAAGCTTTCTTT. Amino acids: CASREGQITEAFF. This rearrangement joins TRBV5-1 to TRBJ1-1; TRBD1 is a possible D gene (6 bases). V shed 5 bases and J shed 4 bases, with 12 bases lying between them. This CDR3 is 13 amino acids long. Germline V gene lookup returns CDR1 SGHRS and CDR2 YFSETQ.

The chain links TRBV2 to TRBJ1-1; D is unclear. The CDR3 length is 13 residues. The germline CDR1 and CDR2 sequences are SNHLY and FYNNEI. Trimming pared 4 bases from V and 4 bases from J, leaving 10 bases between. CDR3 nucleotides: TGTGCCAGCAGTGGAGATAGAACCACTGAAGCTTTCTTT. This gives the protein CASSGDRTTEAFF.

The chain has TRBV18 and TRBJ1-2; 7 bases align to TRBD1. Germline V lookup: CDR1 KGHSH, CDR2 LQKENI. V trimming: 5 bases; J trimming: 4 bases; junction bases outside the gene matches: 1. The CDR3 runs 12 residues. DNA for the CDR3: TGTGCCAGCTCAAGGGACAGCTATGGCTACACCTTC. It specifies CASSRDSYGYTF.

This clone appeared a single time. The chain uses TRBV6-2 or TRBV6-3 and TRBJ2-2, with 8 positions matching TRBD1. J was trimmed by 1 base and V by 6 bases; bases with no gene match: 7. Germline V lookup: CDR1 MNHEY, CDR2 SVGEGT. CDR3 length: 16 amino acids. DNA of the CDR3: TGTGCCAGCAGCATCCGGACAGGGAGGAACACCGGGGAGCTGTTTTTT. It specifies CASSIRTGRNTGELFF.

The chain couples TRBV19 to TRBJ1-5; 8 bases agree with TRBD1. The CDR3 consists of 14 residues. The J segment lost 3 bases and the V segment lost 6 bases, leaving 4 bases of the junction unmatched. The germline gives CDR1 LNHDA, CDR2 SQIVND (reference sequence). The CDR3 bases are TGTGCCAGTAGCAGGGACAGGACCAATCAGCCCCAGCATTTT. This gives the protein CASSRDRTNQPQHF.

The rearrangement joins TRBV6-5 to TRBJ1-1; TRBD1 is a possible D gene (5 bases). V was pared by 6 bases and J by 5 bases, with 19 bases between. This CDR3 spans 15 amino acids. From germline, CDR1 is MNHEY and CDR2 SVGAGI. CDR3 bases: TGTGCCAGCAGGAACCTCGGAACAGGAGGGACTGAAGCTTTCTTT. Residues: CASRNLGTGGTEAFF.

This clone was seen only once. The chain couples TRBV3-1 (or the pseudogene TRBV3-2) to TRBJ2-1; 11 bases are a match to TRBD1. Germline V gives CDR1 LGHDT, CDR2 YNNKEL (reference sequence). With 2 bases clipped from V and 5 bases from J, the junction kept 5 bases outside the gene matches. CDR3 length equals 16 residues. The DNA of the CDR3 is TGTGCCAGCAGCCAACCCGGGACAGGGGGGGACAATGAGCAGTTCTTC. Translation: CASSQPGTGGDNEQFF.

This rearrangement joins TRBV7-8 to TRBJ1-2, with D unresolved. Trimming removed 1 base from V and 8 bases from J, with 14 bases in between. Germline V gene lookup returns CDR1 SGHVS and CDR2 FQNEAQ. The CDR3 contains 14 residues. The CDR3 sequence: CASSLVGGPTGYTF. In nucleotides, the CDR3 is TGTGCCAGCAGCTTAGTAGGAGGACCAACGGGCTACACCTTC. Full variable domain (missing parts from reference TRBV7-8 and TRBJ1-2): GAGVSQSPRYKVAKRGQDVALRCDPISGHVSLFWYQQALGQGPEFLTYFQNEAQLDKSGLPSDRFFAERPEGSVSTLKIQRTQQEDSAVYLCASSLVGGPTGYTFGSGTRLTVV.

The chain couples TRBV24-1 to TRBJ2-7; TRBD1 aligns across 8 bases. J was trimmed by 3 bases and V by 9 bases; bases with no gene match: 12. The length of the CDR3 is 15 residues. CDR1 KGHDR and CDR2 SFDVKD come from the germline V gene. The CDR3 is CATGEDRAENYEQYF. Here the CDR3 DNA reads TGTGCCACCGGGGAGGACAGGGCGGAAAACTACGAGCAGTACTTC.

This clone was recorded only once. V gene TRBV27 combines with J gene TRBJ2-1; no firm D call. The CDR3 contains 14 residues. V shed 5 bases and J shed 7 bases, with 15 bases lying between them. Germline V gene data show CDR1 as MNHEY and CDR2 as SMNVEV (reference sequence). The CDR3 sequence: CASSPLPSANEQFF. DNA for the CDR3: TGTGCCAGCAGTCCATTACCATCCGCGAATGAGCAGTTCTTC.

The rearrangement links TRBV4-3 to TRBJ1-1, with TRBD1 matching 10 bases. CDR1 is LGHNA and CDR2 is YSLEER in the germline V gene. CDR3 length: 16 residues. Unmatched junction bases numbered 4, after V lost 3 bases and J lost 0 bases. As DNA, the CDR3 is TGCGCCAGCAGCCAGCGGACAGGGGGATTGAACACTGAAGCTTTCTTT. It is translated as CASSQRTGGLNTEAFF.

The table lists this clone with a count of one. The genes are TRBV4-3 and TRBJ2-3; TRBD2 agrees at 11 bases. The V and J ends lost 5 bases and 3 bases, in that order; junction bases with no gene match: 4. This CDR3 spans 15 amino acids. The germline CDR1 and CDR2 sequences are LGHNA and YSLEER. The CDR3 protein is CASSSSGGITDTQYF. CDR3 DNA: TGCGCCAGCAGCTCTAGCGGGGGGATTACAGATACGCAGTATTTT.

This sequence joins TRBV6-5 and TRBJ2-2, with a possible D match to TRBD1 (5 bases). The V gene's germline CDR1 is MNHEY and CDR2 SVGAGI. This CDR3 is built from 16 residues. The V end was cut by 0 bases, the J end by 6 bases, with 14 bases between. The CDR3 region has the DNA TGTGCCAGCAGTTACTCTCTCGGGTGGGGCGCCGGGGAGCTGTTTTTT. Its protein product is CASSYSLGWGAGELFF.